This entry concerns a single T cell receptor beta chain. This clonotype was recorded a few times. Its cognate antigen has yet to be identified. No base qualities exist here, and no much larger clone lies one base off it. This entry belongs to a study of T-cell reconstitution after alpha-beta-depleted transplantation in children (TCRdb year 2016). At the level of the whole study: The study quantitatively tracked T-cell immune reconstitution after TCRalphabeta/CD19-depleted allogeneic hematopoietic cell transplantation in children using TCR repertoire profiling.

Between the V and J ends, shortened by 4 bases and 2 bases respectively, the junction contains 11 bases. CDR1 and CDR2 were assigned from the germline V gene as SGHVS and FNYEAQ. The CDR3 goes from the cysteine to the phenylalanine over 14 residues. The only DNA kept is the CDR3, 42 bases in frame from the first base. The library was produced with PCR. This sample was sequenced with an Illumina HiSeq 2500. Molecular barcoding was employed in the preparation of TCR libraries, with unique molecular identifiers being used to normalize TCRbeta repertoire quantification. Using fastp at Q25 and MiXCR, TCRdb reprocessed the public reads and kept productive beta chains. Each CDR3 protein appears once, grouped with its most common genes and DNA. This sample lists about 360,000 distinct CDR3 sequences; about an eighth were detected once. 4.3% of the sample rests with the top ten.

The sample in question was PBMCs, obtained from the stem cell graft. The chain is assembled from TRBV7-6 and TRBJ2-5, with a weak D call of TRBD2 (6 bases match). This clonotype was sampled from a human donor who donated a stem cell graft to a child with Fanconi anemia. This receptor carries the CDR3 CASSSWEEQETQYF. The DNA reads TGTGCCAGCAGCTCCTGGGAGGAACAAGAGACCCAGTACTTC.